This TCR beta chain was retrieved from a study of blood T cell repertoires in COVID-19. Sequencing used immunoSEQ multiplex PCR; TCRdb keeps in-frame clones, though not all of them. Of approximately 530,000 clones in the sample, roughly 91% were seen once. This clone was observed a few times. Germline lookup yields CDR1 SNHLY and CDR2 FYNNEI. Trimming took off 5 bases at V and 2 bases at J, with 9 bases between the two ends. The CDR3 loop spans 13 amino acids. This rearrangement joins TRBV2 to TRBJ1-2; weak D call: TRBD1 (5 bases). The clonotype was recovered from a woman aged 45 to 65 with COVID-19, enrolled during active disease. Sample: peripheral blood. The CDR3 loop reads CASSQRQNYGYTF. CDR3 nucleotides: TGTGCCAGCAGTCAGAGACAGAACTATGGCTACACCTTC.